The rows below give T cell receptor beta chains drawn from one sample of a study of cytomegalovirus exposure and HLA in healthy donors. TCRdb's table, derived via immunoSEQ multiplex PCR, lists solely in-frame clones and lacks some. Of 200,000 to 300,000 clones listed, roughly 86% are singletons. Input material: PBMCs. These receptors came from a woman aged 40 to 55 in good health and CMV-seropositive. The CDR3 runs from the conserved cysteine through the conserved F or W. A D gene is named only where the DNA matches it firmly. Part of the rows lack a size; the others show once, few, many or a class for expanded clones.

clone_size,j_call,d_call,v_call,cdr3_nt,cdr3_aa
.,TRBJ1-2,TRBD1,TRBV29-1,TGCAGCGTCCAAGAGTCGGCAGGGGGTTATGGCTACACCTTC,CSVQESAGGYGYTF
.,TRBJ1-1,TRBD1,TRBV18,TGTGCCAGCTCACCGGAGGGACAGGAAGCTTTCTTT,CASSPEGQEAFF
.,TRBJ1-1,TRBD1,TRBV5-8,TGTGCCAGCAGGTCGAGACAGGGGAGCAACACTGAAGCTTTCTTT,CASRSRQGSNTEAFF
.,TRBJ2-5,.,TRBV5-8,TGTGCCAGCACCCGGGAAGAGACCCAGTACTTC,CASTREETQYF
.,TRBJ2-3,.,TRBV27,TGTGCCAGCAGTTTATGGACTGATACAGATACGCAGTATTTT,CASSLWTDTDTQYF
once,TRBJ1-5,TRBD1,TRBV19,TGTGCCAGTAGCGCGACAGGGGGCAATCAGCCCCAGCATTTT,CASSATGGNQPQHF
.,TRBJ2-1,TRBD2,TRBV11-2,TGTGCCAGCAGCTTAGATGAGGGGACTAGCGGGAGTAGGTATGAGCAGTTCTTC,CASSLDEGTSGSRYEQFF
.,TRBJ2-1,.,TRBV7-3,TGTGCCAGCAGCCCGACCTTTGGGGGCGGTGAGCAGTTCTTC,CASSPTFGGGEQFF
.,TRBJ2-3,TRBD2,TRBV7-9,TGTGCCAGCAGCGAAAAGGCTAGCGGGTCCACAGATACGCAGTATTTT,CASSEKASGSTDTQYF
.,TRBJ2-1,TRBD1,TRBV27,TGTGCCAGCAGAAAAACGACCGGGACAGGAGAAAACAATGAGCAGTTCTTC,CASRKTTGTGENNEQFF
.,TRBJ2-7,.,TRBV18,TGTGCCAGCTCACCACCCTCGTCACAGTTGGGCGAGCAGTACTTC,CASSPPSSQLGEQYF
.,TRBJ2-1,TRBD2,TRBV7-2,TGTGCCAGCAGCCACACAACTAGCGGAGTTCTTAATGAGCAGTTCTTC,CASSHTTSGVLNEQFF
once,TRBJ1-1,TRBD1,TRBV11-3,TGTGCCAGCAGCACCTATCCGAGGACAGGGTGGGCCGAAGCTTTCTTT,CASSTYPRTGWAEAFF
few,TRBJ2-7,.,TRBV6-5,TGTGCCAGCAGTTACCGAGGGAGCTCCTACGAGCAGTACTTC,CASSYRGSSYEQYF
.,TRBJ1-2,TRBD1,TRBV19,TGTGCCAGTAGTACCGATTGGACAGGGTATGGCTACACCTTC,CASSTDWTGYGYTF
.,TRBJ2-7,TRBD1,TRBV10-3,TGTGCCATCAGTGAGTTCGGACAGGCGGGCGAGCAGTACTTC,CAISEFGQAGEQYF
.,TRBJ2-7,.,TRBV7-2,TGTGCCAGCAGTCGCGGACAGACAGCCGAGCAGTACTTC,CASSRGQTAEQYF
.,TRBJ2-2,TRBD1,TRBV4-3,TGCGCCAGCAGCCACCGGGACAGGGACACCGGGGAGCTGTTTTTT,CASSHRDRDTGELFF
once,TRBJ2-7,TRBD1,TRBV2,TGTGCCAGCAAAATGGACAGGGGCTCCTACGAGCAGTACTTC,CASKMDRGSYEQYF
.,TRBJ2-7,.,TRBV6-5,TGTGCCAGCAGTGGAGTAGGGAGCTCCTACGAGCAGTACTTC,CASSGVGSSYEQYF
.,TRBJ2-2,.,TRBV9,TGTGCCAGCAGCCCCCTCCCGAACACCGGGGAGCTGTTTTTT,CASSPLPNTGELFF
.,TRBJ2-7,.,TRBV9,TGTGCCAGCACCCAGGGGGACTCTACCTACGAGCAGTACTTC,CASTQGDSTYEQYF
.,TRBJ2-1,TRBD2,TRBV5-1,TGCGCCAGCAGCCCCTCCCAAAGCGGGAGAGCCCTGAATGAGCAGTTCTTC,CASSPSQSGRALNEQFF
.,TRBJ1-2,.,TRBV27,TGTGCCAGCAGTTTGTCCGGGACAAACTATGGCTACACCTTC,CASSLSGTNYGYTF
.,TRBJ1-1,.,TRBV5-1,TGCGCCAGCAGCCCATTAGCTTGGAATAGGGGGAAGAACACTGAAGCTTTCTTT,CASSPLAWNRGKNTEAFF
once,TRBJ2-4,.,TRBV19,TGTGCCAGCGGCCGGGGTGTTGTGGCCAAAAACATTCAGTACTTC,CASGRGVVAKNIQYF
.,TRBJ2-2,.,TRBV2,TGTGCCAGCAGTCTCGAACACCACACCGGGGAGCTGCTTTTT,CASSLEHHTGELLF